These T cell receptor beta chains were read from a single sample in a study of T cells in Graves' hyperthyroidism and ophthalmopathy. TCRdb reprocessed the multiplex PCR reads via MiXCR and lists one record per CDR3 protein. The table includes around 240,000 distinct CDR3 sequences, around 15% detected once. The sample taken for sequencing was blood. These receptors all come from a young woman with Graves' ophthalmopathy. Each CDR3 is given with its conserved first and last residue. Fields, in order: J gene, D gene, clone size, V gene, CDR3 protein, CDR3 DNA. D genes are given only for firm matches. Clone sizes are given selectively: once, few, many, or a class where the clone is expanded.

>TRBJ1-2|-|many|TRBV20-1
CSASSTAKTYGYTF
TGCAGTGCTAGTTCAACGGCCAAAACCTATGGCTACACCTTC
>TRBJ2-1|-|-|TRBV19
CASSIKSQNEQFF
TGTGCCAGTAGTATTAAGAGTCAAAATGAGCAGTTCTTC
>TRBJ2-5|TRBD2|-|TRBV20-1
CSAGTSWEETQYF
TGCAGTGCCGGGACTAGCTGGGAAGAGACCCAGTACTTC
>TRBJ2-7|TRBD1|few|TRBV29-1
CSVEDTQGYEQYF
TGCAGCGTTGAAGATACACAGGGGTACGAGCAGTACTTC
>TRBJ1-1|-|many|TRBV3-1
CASRDRDTRITEAFF
TGTGCCAGCAGGGACCGGGACACTAGGATCACTGAAGCTTTCTTT
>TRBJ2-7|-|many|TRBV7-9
CASALAGSSYEQYF
TGTGCCAGCGCACTAGCAGGGTCCTCCTACGAGCAGTACTTC
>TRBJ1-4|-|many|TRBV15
CATSRQGPGEKLFF
TGTGCCACCAGCAGACAGGGGCCAGGAGAAAAACTGTTTTTT
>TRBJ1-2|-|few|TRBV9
CASSVGLEYGYTF
TGTGCCAGCAGCGTAGGTTTAGAGTATGGCTACACCTTC
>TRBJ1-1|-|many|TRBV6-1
CASSAGGASTEAFF
TGTGCCAGCAGCGCTGGGGGGGCGAGCACTGAAGCTTTCTTT
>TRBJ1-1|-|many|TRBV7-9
CASSLLGPNTEAFF
TGTGCCAGCAGCTTACTGGGCCCGAACACTGAAGCTTTCTTT
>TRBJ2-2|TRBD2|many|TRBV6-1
CASRRWGTSGIGGTGELFF
TGTGCCAGCCGCCGGTGGGGGACTAGCGGGATCGGGGGCACCGGGGAGCTGTTTTTT
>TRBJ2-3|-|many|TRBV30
CAWAMGLPDTQYF
TGTGCCTGGGCCATGGGTTTGCCAGATACGCAGTATTTT
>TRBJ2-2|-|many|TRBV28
CASSPRRAGGELFF
TGTGCCAGCAGTCCCCGACGGGCTGGCGGGGAGCTGTTTTTT
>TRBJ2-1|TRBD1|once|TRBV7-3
CASRAPSGQGAVNEQFF
TGTGCCAGCAGGGCGCCATCGGGACAGGGGGCCGTCAATGAGCAGTTCTTC
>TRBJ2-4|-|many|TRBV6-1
CASSEGLYEKNIQYF
TGTGCCAGCAGTGAAGGGTTGTATGAGAAAAACATTCAGTACTTC
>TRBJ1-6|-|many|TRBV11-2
CASSLKRTDGSYNSPLHF
TGTGCCAGCAGCTTAAAACGGACGGATGGCTCCTATAATTCACCCCTCCACTTT
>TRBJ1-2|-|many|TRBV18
CASSQDRNYGYTF
TGTGCCAGCTCACAAGACAGAAACTATGGCTACACCTTC
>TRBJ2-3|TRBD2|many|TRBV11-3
CASSFYGGGAADTQYF
TGTGCCAGCAGCTTCTACGGCGGGGGGGCAGCAGATACGCAGTATTTT
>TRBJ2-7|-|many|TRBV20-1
CRTGYGRNEQYF
TGCAGGACAGGGTACGGGAGGAACGAGCAGTACTTC
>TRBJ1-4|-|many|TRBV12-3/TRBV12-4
CASSLGGAPSGELFF
TGTGCCAGCAGTCTAGGGGGGGCCCCGTCAGGTGAACTGTTTTTT
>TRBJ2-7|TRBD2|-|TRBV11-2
CASSPSGTSGRYEQYF
TGTGCCAGCAGCCCCTCCGGGACTAGCGGGAGATACGAGCAGTACTTC
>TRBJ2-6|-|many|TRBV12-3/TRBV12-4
CASSFGSGANVLTF
TGTGCCAGCAGTTTCGGCTCTGGGGCCAACGTCCTGACTTTC
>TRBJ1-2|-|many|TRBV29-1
CSVEEGHGYTF
TGCAGCGTTGAAGAGGGCCATGGCTACACCTTC
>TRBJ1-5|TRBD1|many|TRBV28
CASSSLGTGGDQPQHF
TGTGCCAGCAGTTCTCTCGGGACAGGGGGCGACCAGCCCCAGCATTTT
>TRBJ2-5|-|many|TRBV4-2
CASSQGDIGKETQYF
TGTGCCAGCAGCCAAGGGGATATAGGCAAAGAGACCCAGTACTTC
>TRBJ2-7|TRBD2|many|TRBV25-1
CASSDKEAGVPNEQYF
TGTGCCAGCAGTGATAAGGAAGCGGGGGTTCCTAACGAGCAGTACTTC
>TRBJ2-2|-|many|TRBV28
CASSLSSRGDTGELFF
TGTGCCAGCAGTTTATCGTCCAGGGGGGACACCGGGGAGCTGTTTTTT
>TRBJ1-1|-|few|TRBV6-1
CASSGVENTEAFF
TGTGCCAGCAGTGGGGTGGAGAACACTGAAGCTTTCTTT
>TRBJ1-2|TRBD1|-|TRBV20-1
CSAAGGTGIGYTF
TGCAGTGCCGCGGGCGGGACAGGGATCGGCTACACCTTC
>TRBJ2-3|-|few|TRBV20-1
CSATRAGSTDTQYF
TGCAGTGCTACCCGAGCGGGTAGCACAGATACGCAGTATTTT
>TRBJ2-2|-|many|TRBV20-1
CSAITQGAGELFF
TGCAGTGCCATAACCCAAGGGGCCGGGGAGCTGTTTTTT
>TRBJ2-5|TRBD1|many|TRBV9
CASSPPGQGGETQYF
TGTGCCAGCAGCCCTCCGGGACAGGGCGGAGAGACCCAGTACTTC
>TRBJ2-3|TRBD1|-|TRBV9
CASSVAMDRPPDTQYF
TGTGCCAGCAGCGTAGCGATGGACAGGCCCCCAGATACGCAGTATTTT
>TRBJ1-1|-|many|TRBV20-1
CSANDRKNTEAFF
TGCAGTGCTAATGACAGGAAGAACACTGAAGCTTTCTTT
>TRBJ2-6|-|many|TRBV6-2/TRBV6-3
CATQSYSGTVLTF
TGTGCCACCCAAAGCTACTCGGGCACCGTCCTGACTTTC
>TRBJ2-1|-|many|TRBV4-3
CASSQEVGGNPYNEQFF
TGCGCCAGCAGCCAAGAGGTCGGCGGGAATCCCTACAATGAGCAGTTCTTC
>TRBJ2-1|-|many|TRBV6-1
CASREYNEQFF
TGTGCCAGCAGGGAGTACAATGAGCAGTTCTTC